A selection of T cell receptor beta chains follows, all from one sample in a study of PD-L1 blockade in urothelial cancer. The repertoire was sequenced with immunoSEQ multiplex PCR; TCRdb's copy has only in-frame clones and lacks some. The sample includes roughly 120,000 clones, roughly 83% seen only once; the top ten take 2.5% to 4%. The specimen comprised PBMCs, sampled around atezolizumab (anti-PD-L1) treatment. The receptors derive from a man aged 45-60 years with urothelial cancer. CDR3s include the opening cysteine and the closing phenylalanine or tryptophan. D genes are given only for firm matches. Not every row has a clone size; where given, it reads once, few, many or a size class.

CDR3 protein: CAWSEGQISTNEKLFF
CDR3 DNA: TGTGCCTGGAGTGAGGGGCAGATTTCGACTAATGAAAAACTGTTTTTT
clone size: .
J gene: TRBJ1-4
V gene: TRBV30
D gene: .

CDR3 protein: CASSSTGGRALALTLYEQYF
CDR3 DNA: TGTGCCAGCAGCTCCACCGGCGGGAGGGCCCTCGCCCTCACACTCTACGAGCAGTACTTC
clone size: .
J gene: TRBJ2-7
V gene: TRBV28
D gene: TRBD2

CDR3 protein: CASSPGAQGSGNTIYF
CDR3 DNA: TGTGCCAGCAGCCCGGGAGCCCAAGGCTCTGGAAACACCATATATTTT
clone size: .
J gene: TRBJ1-3
V gene: TRBV5-4
D gene: .

CDR3 protein: CASRENTGNGRNEQFF
CDR3 DNA: TGTGCCAGCAGAGAAAACACAGGGAACGGTCGCAATGAGCAGTTCTTC
clone size: .
J gene: TRBJ2-1
V gene: TRBV6-1
D gene: .

CDR3 protein: CASSTDRTNEKLFF
CDR3 DNA: TGTGCCAGTAGTACAGACAGGACAAATGAAAAACTGTTTTTT
clone size: .
J gene: TRBJ1-4
V gene: TRBV19
D gene: .

CDR3 protein: CASSWGASGGGREQFF
CDR3 DNA: TGCGCCAGCAGCTGGGGGGCTAGCGGCGGGGGGCGTGAGCAGTTCTTC
clone size: once
J gene: TRBJ2-1
V gene: TRBV5-1
D gene: TRBD2

CDR3 protein: CAWSRTVNTEAFF
CDR3 DNA: TGTGCCTGGAGCCGGACAGTGAACACTGAAGCTTTCTTT
clone size: .
J gene: TRBJ1-1
V gene: TRBV30
D gene: .

CDR3 protein: CASSLRGMGANVLTF
CDR3 DNA: TGTGCCAGCAGTTTGCGGGGGATGGGGGCCAACGTCCTGACTTTC
clone size: .
J gene: TRBJ2-6
V gene: TRBV27
D gene: TRBD2

CDR3 protein: CATQSGTLSYEQYF
CDR3 DNA: TGTGCCACCCAGAGTGGGACTTTATCCTACGAGCAGTACTTC
clone size: .
J gene: TRBJ2-7
V gene: TRBV28
D gene: .

CDR3 protein: CASSPDRRAEAFF
CDR3 DNA: TGCGCCAGCAGTCCGGACAGACGAGCTGAAGCTTTCTTT
clone size: once
J gene: TRBJ1-1
V gene: TRBV4-1
D gene: .

CDR3 protein: CASRTQGARQPQHF
CDR3 DNA: TGTGCCAGCAGGACACAGGGGGCACGGCAGCCCCAGCATTTT
clone size: .
J gene: TRBJ1-5
V gene: TRBV6-5
D gene: TRBD1

CDR3 protein: CASSQDRGADTQYF
CDR3 DNA: TGTGCCAGCAGCCAGGACAGGGGAGCAGATACGCAGTATTTT
clone size: .
J gene: TRBJ2-3
V gene: TRBV7-3
D gene: TRBD1

CDR3 protein: CASSGDRGQDYGYTF
CDR3 DNA: TGTGCCAGCAGTGGCGACAGGGGGCAAGACTATGGCTACACCTTC
clone size: .
J gene: TRBJ1-2
V gene: TRBV6-1
D gene: TRBD1

CDR3 protein: CASSQTGTSGGITDTQYF
CDR3 DNA: TGCGCCAGCAGCCAAACCGGGACTAGCGGGGGGATCACAGATACGCAGTATTTT
clone size: .
J gene: TRBJ2-3
V gene: TRBV4-1
D gene: TRBD2

CDR3 protein: CASSQEERGDMEQYF
CDR3 DNA: TGTGCCAGCAGCCAAGAAGAGCGGGGGGATATGGAGCAGTACTTC
clone size: .
J gene: TRBJ2-7
V gene: TRBV4-2
D gene: TRBD2

CDR3 protein: CASTGDSYQPQHF
CDR3 DNA: TGTGCCAGTACCGGGGACAGTTATCAGCCCCAGCATTTT
clone size: .
J gene: TRBJ1-5
V gene: TRBV19
D gene: TRBD1